The 27 T cell receptor beta chains listed next were all sequenced from one sample in a study of OX40 agonist ivuxolimab in advanced cancers. Data came from immunoSEQ multiplex PCR; TCRdb stores just in-frame clones and leaves some out. Here the sample spans more than 50,000 clones, over 75% being singletons. The sequences come from CD4+ or CD8+ T cells sorted from blood, collected in a trial of the OX40 agonist ivuxolimab. The receptors come from an adult with an advanced solid tumor such as melanoma, head and neck, liver or kidney cancer.

This clone occurred once. The V and J genes are TRBV28 and TRBJ2-7; D is unresolved. CDR1 and CDR2 from the germline V gene are MDHEN and SYDVKM. V was shortened by 4 bases and J by 6 bases, with 7 bases between the two germline ends. The CDR3 consists of 11 residues. The chain's CDR3 is CASSWKGEQYF. Here the CDR3 DNA reads TGTGCCAGCAGTTGGAAGGGCGAGCAGTACTTC.

The V gene is TRBV5-6, the J gene TRBJ2-7; 9 bases agree with TRBD1. CDR1 is SGHDT, CDR2 YYEEEE, per germline. The CDR3 extends over 14 amino acids. Germline trimming cut 7 bases from V and 6 bases from J; bases unmatched to any gene: 11. The CDR3 DNA reads TGTGCCAGCGTTCGGACAGGGGATCTCCCCGAGCAGTACTTC. Translated: CASVRTGDLPEQYF.

The V gene is TRBV18, the J gene TRBJ2-7; 9 bases map to TRBD1. The CDR3 is 14 residues long. Germline V lookup: CDR1 KGHSH, CDR2 LQKENI. J gave up 2 bases and V 6 bases, and 5 bases lay outside the gene matches. The DNA of the CDR3 is TGTGCCAGCTCTCCCGGGACAGGGACCTACGAGCAGTACTTC. The encoded protein is CASSPGTGTYEQYF.

The chain uses TRBV14 and TRBJ1-1, with D perhaps TRBD1 (5 bases). V lost 3 bases, J lost 1 base, and 15 bases lay in between. The CDR3 consists of 16 residues. Looked up from germline, CDR1 is SGHDN and CDR2 is FVKESK. The CDR3 sequence is CASSQLTGRRNTEAFF. The DNA for the CDR3 is TGTGCCAGCAGCCAGCTGACGGGACGCAGGAACACTGAAGCTTTCTTT.

V and J are TRBV7-7 and TRBJ2-1; TRBD2 matches 10 bases. CDR3 size: 16 residues. V trimming: 1 base; J trimming: 5 bases; junction bases outside the gene matches: 5. In germline, CDR1 is SSHAT, CDR2 FNYEAQ (reference sequence). The CDR3 region is CASSLEPAGGNNEQFF. CDR3 DNA: TGTGCCAGCAGCTTAGAACCAGCGGGGGGGAACAATGAGCAGTTCTTC.

The chain recombines TRBV7-9 with TRBJ1-5; D not resolved. The germline V and J ends were trimmed by 1 base and 6 bases, with 7 bases remaining between them. This CDR3 contains 13 residues. Germline lookup yields CDR1 SEHNR and CDR2 FQNEAQ (reference sequence). CDR3 sequence (DNA): TGTGCCAGCAGCTTAGTGGACCCTCAGCCCCAGCATTTT. Protein: CASSLVDPQPQHF.

The chain couples TRBV29-1 to TRBJ2-3; TRBD2 aligns across 7 bases. V was pared by 7 bases and J by 2 bases, with 9 bases of the junction left unmatched. Germline values: CDR1 SQVTM, CDR2 ANQGSEA. This CDR3 has 14 amino acids. CDR3 amino acids: CSAPQSGNTDTQYF. The CDR3, as DNA: TGCAGCGCTCCTCAAAGCGGGAACACAGATACGCAGTATTTT.

The chain recombines TRBV19 with TRBJ1-1; possible D gene TRBD1, 5 bases. The ends were cut back, 3 bases at V and 11 bases at J, with 13 bases in the middle. The CDR3 is made up of 12 amino acids. Per germline, CDR1 LNHDA and CDR2 SQIVND (reference sequence). The CDR3 loop is CASSIGSQGAFF. DNA for the CDR3: TGTGCCAGTAGTATCGGCAGCCAGGGCGCTTTCTTT.

J is TRBJ1-1 and V is TRBV30; D is undetermined. Trimming removed 3 bases at V and 9 bases at J, with 11 bases between. The germline V gene has CDR1 GTSNPN and CDR2 SVGIG (reference sequence). There are 11 residues in the CDR3. The CDR3 DNA is TGTGCCTGGAGCTCAAGGTCTAAAGCTTTCTTT. Amino acids: CAWSSRSKAFF.

V is TRBV19 and J is TRBJ2-5; 15 nucleotides align to TRBD2. Germline CDR1 is LNHDA and CDR2 is SQIVND (reference sequence). After removal of 3 bases from V and 5 bases from J, the junction contained 4 bases not matched to a gene. The CDR3 covers 16 residues. The CDR3: CASSIGLAGGPETQYF. CDR3 bases: TGTGCCAGTAGTATCGGACTAGCGGGGGGGCCTGAGACCCAGTACTTC.

This clone has just a few counts. V is TRBV27 and J is TRBJ2-2; either TRBD1 or TRBD2 may supply D (5 bases each). The CDR3 is 14 amino acids. Per germline, CDR1 MNHEY and CDR2 SMNVEV (reference sequence). Trimming left V 10 bases short and J 3 bases short, with 15 bases between. The CDR3, as DNA: TGTGCCACCGGGGCCGGGGCAGACACCGGGGAGCTGTTTTTT. Translating it yields CATGAGADTGELFF.

This clone was found once. V and J are TRBV27 and TRBJ2-5; D is unclear. The CDR3 runs 16 residues. With 5 bases removed from V and 2 bases from J, the gap between germline ends came to 18 bases. Germline values: CDR1 MNHEY, CDR2 SMNVEV (reference sequence). This chain's CDR3 is CASSGPGPQSQETQYF. The DNA of the CDR3 is TGTGCCAGCAGTGGACCGGGCCCCCAGTCTCAAGAGACCCAGTACTTC.

The rearrangement joins TRBV7-2 to TRBJ2-7; D might be TRBD1 (5 bases). V lost 1 base to trimming and J lost 1 base, with 11 bases between them. Germline CDR1 and CDR2: SGHTA and FQGNSA. The CDR3 has 15 residues. The CDR3 DNA follows: TGTGCCAGCAGCTTAGAGGTGGGGCGGTCCTACGAGCAGTACTTC. Amino acid sequence: CASSLEVGRSYEQYF. The variable domain in full, with the rest retrieved from reference TRBV7-2 and TRBJ2-7, is GAGVSQSPSNKVTEKGKDVELRCDPISGHTALYWYRQSLGQGLEFLIYFQGNSAPDKSGLPSDRFSAERTGGSVSTLTIQRTQQEDSAVYLCASSLEVGRSYEQYFGPGTRLTVT.

Within the sample, this clone is medium-sized. The chain recombines TRBV30 with TRBJ1-2; 8 bases align to TRBD1. CDR1 and CDR2 (germline): GTSNPN, SVGIG (reference sequence). The trim removed 5 bases at V and 4 bases at J, leaving 6 bases unmatched. This CDR3 contains 13 residues. CDR3 sequence: CAWGRDRPYGYTF. For the CDR3, the DNA is TGTGCCTGGGGAAGGGACAGGCCCTATGGCTACACCTTC.

This sequence joins TRBV25-1 and TRBJ1-1, with D perhaps TRBD1 (5 bases). Germline V CDR1 and CDR2: MGHDK, SYGVNS. The ends were cut back, 1 base at V and 0 bases at J, with 12 bases in the middle. The CDR3 totals 16 residues. The chain's CDR3 is CASSESGDGMNTEAFF. CDR3 DNA: TGTGCCAGCAGTGAATCGGGGGATGGTATGAACACTGAAGCTTTCTTT.

The V gene is TRBV7-3, the J gene TRBJ2-1; D not resolved. V was shortened by 1 base and J by 4 bases, with 11 bases between the two germline ends. The CDR3 sequence is 15 residues long. In germline, CDR1 is SGHTA, CDR2 FQGTGA. The CDR3 nucleotides read TGTGCCAGCAGCTTAAGTATGGGCAGATACAATGAGCAGTTCTTC. The encoded protein is CASSLSMGRYNEQFF. Together with reference TRBV7-3 and TRBJ2-1, the CDR3 gives the full variable domain: GAGVSQTPSNKVTEKGKYVELRCDPISGHTALYWYRQSLGQGPEFLIYFQGTGAADDSGLPNDRFFAVRPEGSVSTLKIQRTERGDSAVYLCASSLSMGRYNEQFFGPGTRLTVL.

The chain couples TRBV6-5 to TRBJ2-3; 7 bases agree with TRBD2. J lost 0 bases, V lost 6 bases, and 6 bases had no gene match. CDR1 MNHEY and CDR2 SVGAGI come from the germline V gene. CDR3 length: 15 residues. CDR3 region: CASSRLAKSTDTQYF. In nucleotides, the CDR3 is TGTGCCAGCAGCCGACTAGCAAAAAGCACAGATACGCAGTATTTT.

The rearrangement uses TRBV5-6 and TRBJ1-2; D gene uncertain. V lost 4 bases and J lost 5, with 18 bases in between. CDR1 is SGHDT and CDR2 is YYEEEE in the germline V gene. This CDR3 is built from 15 residues. The CDR3 here is CASSTLTLNVYGYTF. The CDR3, as DNA: TGTGCCAGCAGCACTCTGACCTTAAACGTTTATGGCTACACCTTC. The full variable domain, rest sourced from reference TRBV5-6 and TRBJ1-2, is DAGVTQSPTHLIKTRGQQVTLRCSPKSGHDTVSWYQQALGQGPQFIFQYYEEEERQRGNFPDRFSGHQFPNYSSELNVNALLLGDSALYLCASSTLTLNVYGYTFGSGTRLTVV.

The chain recombines TRBV2 with TRBJ1-2, with D perhaps matching TRBD1 (5 bases). The V end lost 0 bases, the J end lost 8 bases, and 16 bases lay between the germline ends. Per the germline V gene, CDR1 is SNHLY and CDR2 is FYNNEI. The CDR3 runs 15 residues. The CDR3 is CASSEALEGVRGYTF. The CDR3 nucleotides are TGTGCCAGCAGTGAAGCGCTCGAAGGGGTAAGAGGCTACACCTTC.

The J gene is TRBJ2-7, the V gene TRBV7-2; D call uncertain. The V gene's germline CDR1 is SGHTA and CDR2 FQGNSA. V was shortened by 1 base and J by 5 bases, with 9 bases between the two germline ends. This CDR3 has 13 amino acids. The CDR3 bases are TGTGCCAGCAGCTTAGTTCCGGGTAACGAGCAGTACTTC. It yields the protein CASSLVPGNEQYF.

J is TRBJ2-1 and V is TRBV7-9; the D call may be TRBD1 or TRBD2 (5 bases each). The germline V gene has CDR1 SEHNR and CDR2 FQNEAQ (reference sequence). The CDR3 runs 15 residues. V was pared by 2 bases and J by 2 bases, with 10 bases between. The CDR3 sequence: CASSLPGPAYNEQFF. The DNA for the CDR3 is TGTGCCAGCAGCTTACCGGGACCCGCCTACAATGAGCAGTTCTTC.

The chain combines TRBV7-9 with TRBJ1-5, with a possible D match to TRBD1 (5 bases). Germline V lookup: CDR1 SEHNR, CDR2 FQNEAQ (reference sequence). V dropped 1 base and J dropped 2 bases, with 15 bases sitting between them. CDR3 length: 17 residues. The CDR3 loop is CASSLGLGQGGNQPQHF. The CDR3 coding sequence is TGTGCCAGCAGCTTAGGACTAGGGCAGGGAGGCAATCAGCCCCAGCATTTT.

The CDR3 DNA follows: TGTGCCAGTGGATCCAGGGTGCCGCGTCGTAAGAAGAATGAAAAACTGTTTTTT. This codes for CASGSRVPRRKKNEKLFF. V and J are TRBV5-3 and TRBJ1-4; TRBD1 might be the D (5 bases). TRBV5-3 is designated an ORF whose function remains uncertain. Trimming left V 8 bases short and J 5 bases short, with 28 bases between. This CDR3 is 18 amino acids long.

This clone ranks as large. The genes are TRBV11-3 and TRBJ1-5; possible D gene TRBD1, 5 bases. CDR3 length equals 14 residues. The V end was cut by 0 bases, the J end by 5 bases, with 8 bases between. Germline assignment: CDR1 SGHNT and CDR2 YENEEA. The CDR3 DNA is TGTGCCAGCAGCTTAGATCAGGGAGATCAGCCCCAGCATTTT. Its protein is CASSLDQGDQPQHF.

This clone was recorded a few times. V is TRBV7-8 and J is TRBJ2-7, with TRBD1 as a possible D gene (5 bases). CDR1 SGHVS and CDR2 FQNEAQ come from the germline V gene. CDR3 length: 15 amino acids. V lost 4 bases and J lost 1, with 14 bases in between. The CDR3 sequence: CASSYLTEASYEQYF. The CDR3 coding sequence is TGTGCCAGCAGCTATTTGACAGAGGCTTCCTACGAGCAGTACTTC.

The rearrangement joins TRBV4-2 to TRBJ1-4, with D possibly matching TRBD1 (6 bases). The germline V gene has CDR1 LGHNA and CDR2 YNFKEQ. The CDR3 length is 19 residues. The V end lost 1 base, the J end lost 5 bases, and 23 bases lay between the germline ends. The CDR3 DNA follows: TGTGCCAGCAGCCAAGCCGCGGGGGGCGGCCACGGGACAAATGAAAAACTGTTTTTT. This codes for CASSQAAGGGHGTNEKLFF.

The rearrangement joins TRBV29-1 to TRBJ1-1, with 7 bases aligning to TRBD1. Looked up from germline, CDR1 is SQVTM and CDR2 is ANQGSEA. The junction had 6 bases not matched to a gene; V was cut back by 6 bases and J by 2 bases. The CDR3 consists of 13 residues. CDR3 in amino acids: CSVAGTVNTEAFF. In DNA form, the CDR3 reads TGCAGCGTCGCCGGGACAGTTAACACTGAAGCTTTCTTT.